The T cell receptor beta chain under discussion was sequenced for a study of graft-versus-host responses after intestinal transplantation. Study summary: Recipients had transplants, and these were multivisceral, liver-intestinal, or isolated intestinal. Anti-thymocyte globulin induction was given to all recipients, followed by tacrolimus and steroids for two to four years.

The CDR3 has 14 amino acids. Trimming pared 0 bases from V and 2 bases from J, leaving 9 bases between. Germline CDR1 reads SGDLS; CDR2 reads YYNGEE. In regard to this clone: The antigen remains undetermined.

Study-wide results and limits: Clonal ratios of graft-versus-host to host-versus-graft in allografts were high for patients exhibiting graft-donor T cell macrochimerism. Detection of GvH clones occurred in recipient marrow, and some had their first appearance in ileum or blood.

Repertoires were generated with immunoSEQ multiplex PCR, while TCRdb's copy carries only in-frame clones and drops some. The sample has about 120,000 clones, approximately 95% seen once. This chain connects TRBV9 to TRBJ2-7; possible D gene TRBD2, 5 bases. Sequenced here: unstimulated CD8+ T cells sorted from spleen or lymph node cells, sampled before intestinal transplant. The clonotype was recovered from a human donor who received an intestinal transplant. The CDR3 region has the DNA TGTGCCAGCAGCGTAGAGGACTGGCCCTACGAGCAGTACTTC. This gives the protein CASSVEDWPYEQYF. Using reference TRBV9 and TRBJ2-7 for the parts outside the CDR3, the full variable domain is DSGVTQTPKHLITATGQRVTLRCSPRSGDLSVYWYQQSLDQGLQFLIQYYNGEERAKGNILERFSAQQFPDLHSELNLSSLELGDSALYFCASSVEDWPYEQYFGPGTRLTVT.